These 23 T cell receptor beta chains were all obtained from the same sample, sequenced in a study of blood T cells in healthy people across ages. A second PCR of roughly 6 to 12 cycles used a sample-barcoded 5' primer and a J-beta primer mix. MiXCR, run by TCRdb on the 5' RACE reads, gives a single entry per CDR3 protein. The sample consists of under 850,000 distinct CDR3 sequences, 36% of them appearing once. Material for sequencing was blood. The source of these receptors is a man aged 18 to 29 in good health.

The chain has TRBV19 and TRBJ2-3; D gene uncertain. Deletions cut 6 bases from V and 6 bases from J, with 7 bases between. The CDR3 is 11 residues long. The germline gives CDR1 LNHDA, CDR2 SQIVND (reference sequence). CDR3 in DNA: TGTGCCAGTAGGAGTTGGGATACGCAGTATTTT. Translated: CASRSWDTQYF.

Only a few counts were recorded for this clonotype. This chain links TRBV20-1 with TRBJ2-3; 7 nucleotides align to TRBD2. From germline, CDR1 is DFQATT and CDR2 SNEGSKA (reference sequence). The CDR3 covers 18 residues. V lost 2 bases and J lost 1; bases outside the gene matches: 15. CDR3 in amino acids: CSARSSGAGWVGTDTQYF. The CDR3 DNA reads as TGCAGTGCTAGATCGAGCGGGGCCGGTTGGGTCGGCACAGATACGCAGTATTTT.

A note on this clonotype: This sequence may be a read error, since a much larger clone differs from it by one base. V gene TRBV20-1 combines with J gene TRBJ2-7; D gene unclear. Deletions cut 1 base from V and 2 bases from J, with 9 bases between. Germline V gene data show CDR1 as DFQATT and CDR2 as SNEGSKA (reference sequence). CDR3 size: 13 residues. CDR3 DNA sequence: TGCAGTGCTAGAGGCGCATACACCTACGAGCAGTACTTC. Residues: CSARGAYTYEQYF.

On this clonotype itself: The junction does not match germline at one end; this may be a read error. V is TRBV20-1 and J is TRBJ2-3; 9 bases match TRBD2. Per germline, CDR1 DFQATT and CDR2 SNEGSKA (reference sequence). The CDR3 loop spans 15 amino acids. The CDR3 nucleotides read TGCAGTGCTAGATCAGCGGGGGGACCCACAGGTACGCAGTATTTT. As protein: CSARSAGGPTGTQYF.

The chain is built from TRBV7-2 and TRBJ2-4; 9 nucleotides line up with TRBD1. This CDR3 has 13 amino acids. Per germline, CDR1 SGHTA and CDR2 FQGNSA. V gave up 5 bases and J gave up 6 bases; unmatched junction bases: 2. CDR3 in amino acids: CASSPTGGNIQYF. Here the CDR3 DNA reads TGTGCCAGCAGCCCGACAGGGGGAAACATTCAGTACTTC.

This sequence joins TRBV20-1 and TRBJ2-1; the D is unclear. V lost 7 bases and J 4 bases, leaving 11 bases between the germline ends. This CDR3 comprises 12 residues. Germline V CDR1 and CDR2: DFQATT, SNEGSKA (reference sequence). The CDR3 region has the DNA TGCAGTGGAATAGACCGGTACAATGAGCAGTTCTTC. Translating gives CSGIDRYNEQFF.

This clonotype was recorded at least ten times. The DNA of the CDR3 is TGCGCCAGCAGCTTGGGGTCCCTCCCCACAGATACGCAGTATTTT. Its protein is CASSLGSLPTDTQYF. This chain connects TRBV5-1 to TRBJ2-3; D remains ambiguous. The germline gives CDR1 SGHRS, CDR2 YFSETQ. This CDR3 spans 15 amino acids. Deletions cut 0 bases from V and 2 bases from J, with 10 bases between.

The chain links TRBV20-1 to TRBJ2-7; TRBD1 aligns across 10 bases. The CDR3 has 16 amino acids. The germline V gene has CDR1 DFQATT and CDR2 SNEGSKA (reference sequence). Germline trimming cut 5 bases from V and 7 bases from J; bases unmatched to any gene: 17. The CDR3 spells CSAGGQGSTSYNEQYF. The DNA for the CDR3 is TGCAGTGCTGGGGGACAGGGGAGTACCTCCTACAATGAGCAGTACTTC.

This clonotype appeared many times. The rearrangement uses TRBV12-3 or TRBV12-4 and TRBJ2-3; D remains unclear. Deletions cut 7 bases from V and 6 bases from J, with 11 bases between. This CDR3 is 12 amino acids long. As DNA, the CDR3 is TGTGCCAGCACCATTCCACCGGATACGCAGTATTTT. Its protein is CASTIPPDTQYF.

The DNA for the CDR3 is TGTGCTAGTGGTTCGAAGCTAGCGGGGAAAAACATTCAGTACTTC. Its protein is CASGSKLAGKNIQYF. The chain uses TRBV12-5 and TRBJ2-4; 9 nucleotides match TRBD2. The V gene end was trimmed by 4 bases and the J gene end by 4 bases; junction bases not matched to a gene: 5. The germline V gene has CDR1 LGHNT and CDR2 FRNRAP. The CDR3 is 15 amino acids.

This clonotype was counted ten times or more. The chain joins TRBV7-9 to TRBJ1-2, with 7 nucleotides matching TRBD1. J lost 3 bases, V lost 4 bases, and 8 bases had no gene match. CDR1 and CDR2 (germline): SEHNR, FQNEAQ (reference sequence). This CDR3 has 15 amino acids. The CDR3 nucleotides are TGTGCCAGCAGCTCGGACAGGAGCCTATACTATGGCTACACCTTC. Encoded protein: CASSSDRSLYYGYTF. Full variable domain (rest looked up from reference TRBV7-9 and TRBJ1-2): DTGVSQNPRHKITKRGQNVTFRCDPISEHNRLYWYRQTLGQGPEFLTYFQNEAQLEKSRLLSDRFSAERPKGSFSTLEIQRTEQGDSAMYLCASSSDRSLYYGYTFGSGTRLTVV.

This chain joins TRBV3-1 and TRBJ2-5, with D possibly matching TRBD1 (5 bases). The CDR3 is made up of 14 amino acids. The V gene lost 3 bases and the J gene lost 1 base, with 9 bases spanning the gap. Germline CDR1 reads LGHDT; CDR2 reads YNNKEL (reference sequence). CDR3 region: CASSQRTTQETQYF. CDR3 bases: TGTGCCAGCAGCCAGAGGACAACCCAAGAGACCCAGTACTTC.

This clonotype was recorded once. This sequence joins TRBV4-3 and TRBJ1-4, with D unresolved. CDR1 is LGHNA and CDR2 is YSLEER in the germline V gene. V was clipped by 5 bases and J by 2 bases, with 15 bases between them. The CDR3 has 16 residues. CDR3 DNA sequence: TGCGCCAGCAGCACAAGGCGGGGAACGACTAATGAAAAACTGTTTTTT. Protein product: CASSTRRGTTNEKLFF.

With respect to this clonotype: This may be a read error: a much more frequent sequence differs by one nucleotide. The chain combines TRBV12-3 or TRBV12-4 with TRBJ2-1; perhaps TRBD2 as D (5 bases). V was shortened by 3 bases and J by 13 bases, with 22 bases between the two germline ends. CDR3 size: 15 residues. CDR3 nucleotide sequence: TGTGCCAGCAGTTTGTTCACTGAGGGTAGGGAGACCCAGTTCTTC. It specifies CASSLFTEGRETQFF.

This clonotype has just a few counts. The genes are TRBV3-1 and TRBJ1-5; D might be TRBD1 (5 bases). Germline CDR1 and CDR2: LGHDT and YNNKEL (reference sequence). The germline V and J ends were trimmed by 4 bases and 5 bases, with 12 bases remaining between them. CDR3 length equals 14 residues. The CDR3 DNA sequence: TGTGCCAGCAGCCGAACGACAGAACATCAGCCCCAGCATTTT. This gives the protein CASSRTTEHQPQHF.

This clonotype was seen a single time. V and J are TRBV6-5 and TRBJ2-7, with unresolved D. This CDR3 comprises 16 residues. V lost 0 bases, J lost 3 bases, and 15 bases lay in between. Per the germline V gene, CDR1 is MNHEY and CDR2 is SVGAGI. CDR3 sequence: CASSYSSGLIYYEQYF. Written as DNA, the CDR3 is TGTGCCAGCAGTTACTCGTCTGGGCTTATATACTACGAGCAGTACTTC.

The chain combines TRBV6-2 or TRBV6-3 with TRBJ2-1; 11 bases map to TRBD2. Germline V gene sequence: CDR1 MNHEY, CDR2 SVGEGT. The CDR3 extends over 15 amino acids. V lost 4 bases, J lost 7 bases, and 6 bases stayed unmatched. CDR3 loop: CASSSPGLAVNEQFF. As DNA, the CDR3 is TGTGCCAGCAGTTCGCCGGGACTAGCGGTTAATGAGCAGTTCTTC.

This clonotype came up a few times. The chain couples TRBV12-3 or TRBV12-4 to TRBJ1-3; maybe TRBD1 (5 bases). Trimming removed 0 bases from V and 4 bases from J, with 7 bases in between. The CDR3 length is 14 residues. CDR3 nucleotide sequence: TGTGCCAGCAGTTTAGCTCAGGGAGGAAACACCATATATTTT. It codes for CASSLAQGGNTIYF.

This clonotype appeared a single time. The rearrangement joins TRBV7-2 to TRBJ1-3; no reliable D call. The CDR3 is 16 residues long. CDR1 is SGHTA and CDR2 is FQGNSA in the germline V gene. V lost 3 bases, J lost 0 bases, and 12 bases lay in between. The CDR3 DNA reads TGTGCCAGCAGCTTGGGTAGGACGGTCTCTGGAAACACCATATATTTT. Its protein is CASSLGRTVSGNTIYF.

This clonotype showed up just a few times. V is TRBV2 and J is TRBJ2-7; D gene uncertain. Germline values: CDR1 SNHLY, CDR2 FYNNEI. This CDR3 is built from 11 residues. V lost 2 bases and J lost 6, with 5 bases in between. CDR3 loop: CASSELSEQYF. DNA for the CDR3: TGTGCCAGCAGTGAATTGTCCGAGCAGTACTTC.

This clonotype has ten or more counts. Written as DNA, the CDR3 is TGCGCCAGCAGCCAAGGACAGGGCCTACGCTACAATGAGCAGTTCTTC. Translating it yields CASSQGQGLRYNEQFF. The chain links TRBV4-3 to TRBJ2-1, with 7 bases fitting TRBD1. The CDR3 covers 16 residues. The V gene end was trimmed by 1 base and the J gene end by 3 bases; junction bases not matched to a gene: 6. Germline values: CDR1 LGHNA, CDR2 YSLEER.

This clonotype was detected ten times or more. The CDR3 DNA follows: TGTGCCAGCAGGACAGGCCTAAAAGGCTACACCTTC. Its protein product is CASRTGLKGYTF. J is TRBJ1-2 and V is TRBV6-5; D is perhaps TRBD1 (6 bases). V shed 6 bases and J shed 8 bases, with 13 bases lying between them. Per the germline V gene, CDR1 is MNHEY and CDR2 is SVGAGI. The CDR3 is 12 residues long.

This clonotype was detected only a few times. The CDR3 loop reads CASSHYRGQGTNEKLFF. The CDR3 nucleotides read TGCGCCAGCAGCCATTACAGGGGGCAAGGAACTAATGAAAAACTGTTTTTT. The chain carries TRBV4-3 and TRBJ1-4, with 9 bases that match TRBD1. CDR1 and CDR2 from the germline V gene are LGHNA and YSLEER. J lost 1 base, V lost 3 bases, and 6 bases had no gene match. The CDR3 loop spans 17 amino acids.